Sequencing of this T cell receptor beta chain was carried out in a study of T cell responses to AZD1222 COVID-19 vaccine. Sequencing was performed with immunoSEQ multiplex PCR; in TCRdb, only in-frame clones are kept and a portion is missing. The sample yields about 110,000 clones, 94% seen once. The clonotype was recovered from an adult who received the AZD1222 COVID-19 vaccine. The material was peripheral blood, obtained 28 days after the second AZD1222 dose.

The CDR3 DNA reads TGTGCCAGCAGCCCGACTAGGGTTCAAGAGACCCAGTACTTC. Protein: CASSPTRVQETQYF. V usage is TRBV14 and J usage is TRBJ2-5; tentative D call: TRBD2 (6 bases). The CDR3 has 14 amino acids. Per the germline V gene, CDR1 is SGHDN and CDR2 is FVKESK. V shed 4 bases and J shed 2 bases, with 11 bases lying between them.